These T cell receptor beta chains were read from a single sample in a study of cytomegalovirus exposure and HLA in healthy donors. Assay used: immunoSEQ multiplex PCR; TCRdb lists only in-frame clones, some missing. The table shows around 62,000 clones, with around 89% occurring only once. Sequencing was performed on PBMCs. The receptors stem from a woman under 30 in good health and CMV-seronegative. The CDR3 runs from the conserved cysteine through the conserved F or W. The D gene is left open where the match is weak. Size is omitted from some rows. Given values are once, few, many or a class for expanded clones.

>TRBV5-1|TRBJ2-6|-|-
TGCGCCAGCAGCCCCACAGCTGGGGCCAACGTCCTGACTTTC
CASSPTAGANVLTF
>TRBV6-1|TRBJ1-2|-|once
TGTGCCAGCAGTGAAGCCACCACAGGGTACTATGGCTACACCTTC
CASSEATTGYYGYTF
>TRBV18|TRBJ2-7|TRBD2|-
TGTGCCAGCTCCCCCGTTGGGGGGGACTACGAGCAGTACTTC
CASSPVGGDYEQYF
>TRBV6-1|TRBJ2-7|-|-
TGTGCCAGCGAGTTAAGGGGTGGCGAGCAGTACTTC
CASELRGGEQYF
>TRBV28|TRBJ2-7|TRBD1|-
TGTGCCAGTGGACCAGGGGGCTCCTACGAGCAGTACTTC
CASGPGGSYEQYF
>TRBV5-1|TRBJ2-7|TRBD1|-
TGCGCCAGCAGCTCAGCCGGGACAGGGGACGAGCAGTACTTC
CASSSAGTGDEQYF
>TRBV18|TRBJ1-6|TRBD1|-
TGTGCCAGCGAGAACAGGGGCGGAAATTCACCCCTCCACTTT
CASENRGGNSPLHF
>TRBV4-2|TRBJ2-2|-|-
TGTGCCAGCAGCCCCTCAGTGGGCTGGGGCTCCGGGGAGCTGTTTTTT
CASSPSVGWGSGELFF
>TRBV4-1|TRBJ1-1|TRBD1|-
TGCGCCAGCAGCCAAGGAATAGGGGACAGGGAAGCTTTCTTT
CASSQGIGDREAFF
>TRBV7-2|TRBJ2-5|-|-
TGTGCCAGCAGCTTATGGCAGGTGGGCGAGACCCAGTACTTC
CASSLWQVGETQYF
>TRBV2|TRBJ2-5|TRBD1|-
TGTGCCAGCAGTGCTGTCAGGGGGACGCAAGAGACCCAGTACTTC
CASSAVRGTQETQYF
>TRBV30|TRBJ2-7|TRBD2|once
TGTGCCTGGAGTGTCCTTAGCGGGAGAGGGTACGAGCAGTACTTC
CAWSVLSGRGYEQYF
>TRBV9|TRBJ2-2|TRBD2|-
TGTGCCAGCAGCCTTAGACTAGCGGGAGTCCCCGGGGAGCTGTTTTTT
CASSLRLAGVPGELFF
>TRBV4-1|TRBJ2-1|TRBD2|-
TGCGCCAGCAGCCAGGTCCCCGGGACTAGCGGGAGTTATGAGCAGTTCTTC
CASSQVPGTSGSYEQFF
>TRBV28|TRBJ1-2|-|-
TGTGCCAGCAGTCAGGACCGGGATTCAGGCTATGGCTACACCTTC
CASSQDRDSGYGYTF
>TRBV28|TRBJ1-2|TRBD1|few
TGTGCCAGCAGTTTATTCCCAGGGGGGAACTATGGCTACACCTTC
CASSLFPGGNYGYTF
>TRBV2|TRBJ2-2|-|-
TGTGCCAGCAGCCGCGGGACTCAACTCACCGGGGAGCTGTTTTTT
CASSRGTQLTGELFF
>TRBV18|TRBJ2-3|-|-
TGTGCCAGCTCACCACGGGAGGCTAGCAGGGATACGCAGTATTTT
CASSPREASRDTQYF
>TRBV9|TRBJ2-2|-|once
TGTGCCAGCAGCGTAGACGGGAGATCCGGGGAGCTGTTTTTT
CASSVDGRSGELFF
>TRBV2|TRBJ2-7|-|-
TGTGCCAGCAGTGAGGGCGGGATTACCTACGAGCAGTACTTC
CASSEGGITYEQYF
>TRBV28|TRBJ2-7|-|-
TGTGCCAGCAGTTTTTCGGTCTACGAGCAGTACTTC
CASSFSVYEQYF
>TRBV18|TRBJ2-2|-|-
TGTGCCAGCTCACCACAGTTAAGGGCCGGGGGCACCGGGGAGCTGTTTTTT
CASSPQLRAGGTGELFF
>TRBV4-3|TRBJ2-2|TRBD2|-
TGCGCCAGCAGCCAAGTACTGGGAGCTAGCGGGGGCACCGGGGAGCTGTTTTTT
CASSQVLGASGGTGELFF
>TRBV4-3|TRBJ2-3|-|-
TGCGCCAGCAGCCAAGTTTCAGGAGATACGCAGTATTTT
CASSQVSGDTQYF
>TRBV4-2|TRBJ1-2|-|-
TGTGCCAGCAGCCAAGATCTGGCTCCCACTAACTATGGCTACACCTTC
CASSQDLAPTNYGYTF
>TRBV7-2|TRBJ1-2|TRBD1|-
TGTGCCAGCAGCTCCTACAGGGGGCATGTGGAAAACTATGGCTACACCTTC
CASSSYRGHVENYGYTF
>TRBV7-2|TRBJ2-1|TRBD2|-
TGTGCCAGCAGTCGAGAAGGGACTAGCGGATACAATGAGCAGTTCTTC
CASSREGTSGYNEQFF
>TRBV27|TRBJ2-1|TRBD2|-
TGTGCCAGCAGTCCTCCGGGACTAGCGGGAGTGGGGCCGTTCTTC
CASSPPGLAGVGPFF
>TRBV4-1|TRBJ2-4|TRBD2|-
TGCGCCAGCAGCCAAGTGGGGACTAGCCTGAACATTCAGTACTTC
CASSQVGTSLNIQYF
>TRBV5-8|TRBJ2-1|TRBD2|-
TGTGCCAGCAGCTTGGAAATTACTAGCGGGAGTCGCAATGAGCAGTTCTTC
CASSLEITSGSRNEQFF
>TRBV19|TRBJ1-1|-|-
TGTGCCAGTAGTATGACTAGCGGGGGAGACACTGAAGCTTTCTTT
CASSMTSGGDTEAFF
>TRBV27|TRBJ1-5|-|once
TGTGCCAGCAGTGCTTACAGGGTTTCGAAACAATATAGCAATCAGCCCCAGCATTTT
CASSAYRVSKQYSNQPQHF
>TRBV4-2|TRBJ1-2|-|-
TGTGCCAGCAGCCAAGATCGGGCGGGCTATGGCTACACCTTC
CASSQDRAGYGYTF
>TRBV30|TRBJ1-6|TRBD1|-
TGTGCCTCGCAAGCCGAGACAGGGTGGAATTCACCCCTCCACTTT
CASQAETGWNSPLHF
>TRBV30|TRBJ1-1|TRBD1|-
TGTGCCTGGAGTACGACAGGGATCACTGAAGCTTTCTTT
CAWSTTGITEAFF
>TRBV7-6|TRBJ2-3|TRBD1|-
TGTGCCAGCAGCCCCGGCCGGGGCAGGGGGCCGCGGACAGATACGCAGTATTTT
CASSPGRGRGPRTDTQYF
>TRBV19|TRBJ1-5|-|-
TGTGCCAGTAGTATAGATCGAGGTCAGCCCCAGCATTTT
CASSIDRGQPQHF
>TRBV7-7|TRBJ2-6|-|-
TGTGCCAGCAGCCCGTTTTCCCAGGGGACCGGGGCCAACGTCCTGACTTTC
CASSPFSQGTGANVLTF
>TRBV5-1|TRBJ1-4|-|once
TGCGCCAGCAGCTTGACGAGGCTTTTTAATGAAAAACTGTTTTTT
CASSLTRLFNEKLFF
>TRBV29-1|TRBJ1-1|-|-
TGCAGCGTTGAAGGACAGATGAACACTGAAGCTTTCTTT
CSVEGQMNTEAFF
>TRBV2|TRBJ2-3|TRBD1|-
TGTGCCAGCAGTGCGGAAGTTTGGGGACAGGTCGCGTCAGATACGCAGTATTTT
CASSAEVWGQVASDTQYF
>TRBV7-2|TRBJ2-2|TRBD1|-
TGTGCCAGCAGCTCGATAATCAGGGGGCCCGGGGAGCTGTTTTTT
CASSSIIRGPGELFF
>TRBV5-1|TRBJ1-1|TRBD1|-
TGCGCCAGCAGCTTTACAGGGGACACTGAAGCTTTCTTT
CASSFTGDTEAFF
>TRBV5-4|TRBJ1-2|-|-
TGTGCCAGCAGCCTGTGGCCAGGGGACTATCGAGGTGGCTACACCTTC
CASSLWPGDYRGGYTF
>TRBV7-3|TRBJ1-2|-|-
TGTGCCAGCAGCCCGACTGGGAACTATGGCTACACCTTC
CASSPTGNYGYTF
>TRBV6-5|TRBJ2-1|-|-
TGTGCCAGCAGACCGAAGCCTCGAAATGAGCAGTTCTTC
CASRPKPRNEQFF
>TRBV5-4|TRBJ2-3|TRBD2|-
TGTGCCAGCAGCTTGACTAGCGGGAGGGGGGTAGATACGCAGTATTTT
CASSLTSGRGVDTQYF
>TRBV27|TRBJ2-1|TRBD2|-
TGTGCCAGCAGGGCTAGCGGGGGGAATGAGCAGTTCTTC
CASRASGGNEQFF
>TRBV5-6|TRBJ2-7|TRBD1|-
TGTGCCAGCAGCGCCGGGACAGGGGCCGAGCAGTACTTC
CASSAGTGAEQYF
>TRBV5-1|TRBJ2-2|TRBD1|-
TGCGCCAGCAGACTTGGACAGGGCGGTACCGGGGAGCTGTTTTTT
CASRLGQGGTGELFF
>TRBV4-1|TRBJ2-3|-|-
TGCGCCAGCAGCCAAGTTAGCGGTACTGCTTCACAGATTACGCAGTATTTT
CASSQVSGTASQITQYF